These 13 T cell receptor beta chains were all obtained from the same sample, sequenced in a study of T cells in Graves' hyperthyroidism and ophthalmopathy. From RNA transcripts, TCR beta CDR3 regions were amplified. Primed by the HTBI set, a first-round RT-PCR was run on the TCR CDR3. MiXCR, applied by TCRdb to the multiplex PCR reads, yields one record per CDR3 protein. The table has 250,000 to 300,000 distinct CDR3 sequences, around 15% seen once. Material for sequencing was blood. All receptors come from a woman aged 55-69 years with Graves' ophthalmopathy.

The rearrangement uses TRBV7-2 and TRBJ1-5, with D perhaps TRBD1 (5 bases). V shed 0 bases and J shed 7 bases, with 16 bases lying between them. Germline V CDR1 and CDR2: SGHTA, FQGNSA. The CDR3 length is 16 residues. CDR3 loop: CASSLAGDPSYQPQHF. In DNA form, the CDR3 reads TGTGCCAGCAGCTTAGCAGGGGATCCCTCCTACCAGCCCCAGCATTTT.

V and J are TRBV20-1 and TRBJ2-7, with TRBD1 as a possible D gene (6 bases). This CDR3 contains 16 residues. Looked up from germline, CDR1 is DFQATT and CDR2 is SNEGSKA (reference sequence). Trimming stripped 1 base from V and 3 bases from J, with 19 bases between. CDR3 sequence: CSARALHRDQFYEQYF. The CDR3 coding sequence is TGCAGTGCTAGAGCCTTACACAGGGATCAATTCTACGAGCAGTACTTC.

This clonotype came up many times. This chain joins TRBV20-1 and TRBJ1-5, with TRBD1 as a possible D gene (6 bases). CDR1 DFQATT and CDR2 SNEGSKA come from the germline V gene (reference sequence). The CDR3 extends over 15 amino acids. V lost 2 bases and J 0 bases, leaving 11 bases between the germline ends. The CDR3, as DNA: TGCAGTGCTAGAAAAGGGGGAACTAGCAATCAGCCCCAGCATTTT. Protein: CSARKGGTSNQPQHF.

This clonotype was found many times. The rearrangement links TRBV9 to TRBJ2-5; D tentatively reads TRBD1 or TRBD2 (6 bases each). The germline V and J ends were trimmed by 2 bases and 1 base, with 15 bases remaining between them. The CDR3 is 16 amino acids. Germline V lookup: CDR1 SGDLS, CDR2 YYNGEE. DNA for the CDR3: TGTGCCAGCAGCGTGGGGGGTGGGGGCTTCCAAGAGACCCAGTACTTC. Its translation: CASSVGGGGFQETQYF.

This clonotype was picked up many times. The chain links TRBV15 to TRBJ1-5, with a tentative D call TRBD1 (5 bases). V shed 0 bases and J shed 6 bases, with 6 bases lying between them. Germline CDR1 is LNHNV and CDR2 is YYDKDF (reference sequence). The CDR3 sequence is 13 residues long. In DNA form, the CDR3 reads TGTGCCACCAGCAGAGATCAGGGTCAGCCCCAGCATTTT. This encodes CATSRDQGQPQHF.

On this clonotype itself: A junction boundary mismatches the germline segment, possibly from a read error. The V call is TRBV28, the J call TRBJ2-1; D could derive from TRBD1 or TRBD2 (5 bases each). Looked up from germline, CDR1 is MDHEN and CDR2 is SYDVKM. The CDR3 sequence is 17 residues long. CDR3 sequence (DNA): TGTGCCAACAGTTCCCGGGCCTGGGGGAGCTCCTACAATGAGCAGTTCTTC. Its translation is CANSSRAWGSSYNEQFF.

This clonotype has ten or more counts. V is TRBV20-1 and J is TRBJ1-2, with a tentative D call TRBD1 (5 bases). With 3 bases removed from V and 2 bases from J, the gap between germline ends came to 22 bases. The V gene's germline CDR1 is DFQATT and CDR2 SNEGSKA (reference sequence). The CDR3 runs to 17 residues. In nucleotides, the CDR3 is TGCAGTGCTAGTAACCTTCTCGTCACGGGGGTAAACTATGGCTACACCTTC. Protein sequence: CSASNLLVTGVNYGYTF.

The V gene is TRBV4-3, the J gene TRBJ2-2; 7 bases are a match to TRBD1. J lost 5 bases, V lost 3 bases, and 9 bases had no gene match. The CDR3 length is 16 residues. CDR1 and CDR2 from the germline V gene are LGHNA and YSLEER. The CDR3 sequence is CASSQRQGMGTGELFF. CDR3 DNA sequence: TGCGCCAGCAGCCAGAGACAGGGTATGGGAACCGGGGAGCTGTTTTTT.

The chain carries TRBV20-1 and TRBJ2-7, with 11 bases matching TRBD2. The CDR3 is 16 amino acids. The germline V gene encodes CDR1 DFQATT and CDR2 SNEGSKA (reference sequence). J was trimmed by 3 bases and V by 0 bases; bases with no gene match: 7. The CDR3 region is CSARDPATSGDYEQYF. The DNA of the CDR3 is TGCAGTGCTAGAGATCCCGCGACTAGCGGGGACTACGAGCAGTACTTC.

This clonotype was observed at least ten times. The V and J genes are TRBV27 and TRBJ2-7; D not resolved. Germline values: CDR1 MNHEY, CDR2 SMNVEV (reference sequence). The CDR3 contains 13 residues. Trimming cost V 2 bases and J 0 bases, with 5 bases left between them. The CDR3 loop reads CASSLLSSYEQYF. In nucleotides, the CDR3 is TGTGCCAGCAGTTTACTGAGCTCCTACGAGCAGTACTTC.

This clonotype was detected only a few times. The chain couples TRBV29-1 to TRBJ2-2; D not resolved. CDR3 length: 11 amino acids. Germline values: CDR1 SQVTM, CDR2 ANQGSEA. V lost 6 bases and J lost 2, with 4 bases in between. This chain's CDR3 is CSVQNTGELFF. CDR3 in DNA: TGCAGCGTCCAAAACACCGGGGAGCTGTTTTTT.

This clonotype was seen ten or more times. The chain links TRBV7-9 to TRBJ2-5; D is undetermined. The V end lost 4 bases, the J end lost 1 base, and 10 bases lay between the germline ends. CDR3 length: 14 amino acids. The germline V gene has CDR1 SEHNR and CDR2 FQNEAQ (reference sequence). The DNA for the CDR3 is TGTGCCAGCAGCTCACAGTTTACCCAAGAGACCCAGTACTTC. Encoded protein: CASSSQFTQETQYF.

This clonotype was counted ten times or more. This sequence joins TRBV7-9 and TRBJ1-2; the match to TRBD1 covers 7 bases. CDR3 size: 15 residues. Germline assignment: CDR1 SEHNR and CDR2 FQNEAQ (reference sequence). The J segment lost 4 bases and the V segment lost 6 bases, leaving 11 bases of the junction unmatched. The CDR3 DNA follows: TGTGCCAGCAGAGAACGAGGGGGCCGGGGCTATGGCTACACCTTC. Protein: CASRERGGRGYGYTF.